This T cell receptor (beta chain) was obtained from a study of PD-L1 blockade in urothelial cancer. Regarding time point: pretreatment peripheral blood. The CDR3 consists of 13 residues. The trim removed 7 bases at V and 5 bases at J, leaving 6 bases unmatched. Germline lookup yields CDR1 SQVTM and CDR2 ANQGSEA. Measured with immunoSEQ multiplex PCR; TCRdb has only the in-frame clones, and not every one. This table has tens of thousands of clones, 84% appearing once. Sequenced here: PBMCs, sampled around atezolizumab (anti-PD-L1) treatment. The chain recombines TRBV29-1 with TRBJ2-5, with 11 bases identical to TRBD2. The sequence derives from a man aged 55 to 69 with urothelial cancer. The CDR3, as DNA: TGCAGCGGGGTAGCGGGGGGGGGTGAGACCCAGTACTTC. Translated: CSGVAGGGETQYF.